The entry that follows covers one T cell receptor (beta chain) sequence. The sample is drawn from a study of blood T cell repertoires in COVID-19. Across the study: COVID-19 samples collected from the United States, Italy and Spain covered acute and convalescent phases.

The CDR3 has 16 amino acids. The V gene's germline CDR1 is SGHNT and CDR2 YENEEA. Trimming shortened V by 1 base and J by 4 bases, and 17 bases separated the two germline ends. Profiled with immunoSEQ multiplex PCR; TCRdb holds only in-frame clones, not every one. The repertoire has around 130,000 clones, 84% of them found once; the top ten carry roughly an eighth. Sample: peripheral blood. The source of this sequence is a woman aged 55-70 years with acute or convalescent COVID-19. The rearrangement links TRBV11-3 to TRBJ2-7, with D perhaps TRBD1 (5 bases). CDR3 bases: TGTGCCAGCAGCTTAGTTACGACAGCAAAAATTTACGAGCAGTACGTC. It specifies CASSLVTTAKIYEQYV.